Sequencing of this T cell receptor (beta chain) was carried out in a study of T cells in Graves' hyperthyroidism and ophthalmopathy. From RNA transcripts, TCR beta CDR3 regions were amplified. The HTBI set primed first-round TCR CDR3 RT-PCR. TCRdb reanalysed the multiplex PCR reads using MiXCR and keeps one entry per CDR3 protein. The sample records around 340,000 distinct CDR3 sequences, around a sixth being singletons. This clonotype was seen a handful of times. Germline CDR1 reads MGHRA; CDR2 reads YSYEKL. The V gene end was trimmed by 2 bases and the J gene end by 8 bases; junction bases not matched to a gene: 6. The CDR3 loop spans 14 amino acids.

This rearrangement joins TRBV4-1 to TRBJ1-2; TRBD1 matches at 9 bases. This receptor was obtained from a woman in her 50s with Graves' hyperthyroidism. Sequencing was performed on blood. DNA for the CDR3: TGCGCCAGCAGCCAAACCGGGACAGGGTTGGGCTACACCTTC. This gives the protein CASSQTGTGLGYTF.